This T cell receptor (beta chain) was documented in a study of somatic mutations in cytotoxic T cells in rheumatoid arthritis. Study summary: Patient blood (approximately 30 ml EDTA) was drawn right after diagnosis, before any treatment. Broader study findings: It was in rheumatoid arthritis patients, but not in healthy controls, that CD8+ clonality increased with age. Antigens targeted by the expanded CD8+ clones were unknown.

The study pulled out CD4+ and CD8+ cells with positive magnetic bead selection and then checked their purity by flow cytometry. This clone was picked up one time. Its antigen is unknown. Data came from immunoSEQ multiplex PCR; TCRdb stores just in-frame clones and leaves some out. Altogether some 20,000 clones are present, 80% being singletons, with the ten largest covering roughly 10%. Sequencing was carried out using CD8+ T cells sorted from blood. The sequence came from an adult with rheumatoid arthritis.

CDR3 sequence: CASSMSGGGQETQYF. The CDR3 region has the DNA TGTGCCAGCAGCATGAGCGGGGGGGGCCAAGAGACCCAGTACTTC. The V and J genes are TRBV7-8 and TRBJ2-5; TRBD2 matches 10 bases. Trimming cost V 5 bases and J 1 base; bases outside gene matches: 4. The germline V gene encodes CDR1 SGHVS and CDR2 FQNEAQ. The CDR3 runs to 15 residues.